The 32 T cell receptor beta chains in this list originate from one sample, sequenced in a study of OX40 agonist ivuxolimab in advanced cancers. The method was immunoSEQ multiplex PCR; TCRdb's version includes in-frame clones alone and lacks a portion of them. Counted here are 110,000 or so clones, 80% to 95% occurring once; the ten biggest clones make up under 0.85%. The material was CD4+ or CD8+ T cells sorted from blood, obtained in a trial of the OX40 agonist ivuxolimab. The receptors derive from an adult with an advanced solid tumor such as melanoma, head and neck, liver or kidney cancer.

The J gene is TRBJ2-5, the V gene TRBV10-1, with 9 bases lining up with TRBD1. V lost 6 bases to trimming and J lost 5 bases; unmatched junction nucleotides: 16. The CDR3 runs to 17 residues. CDR1 and CDR2 (germline): WNHNN, SYGVQD (reference sequence). This CDR3 reads CASSLGGQGPPGETQYF. As DNA, the CDR3 is TGCGCCAGCAGCCTCGGGGGACAGGGCCCGCCAGGGGAGACCCAGTACTTC.

This chain links TRBV28 with TRBJ2-5; 9 bases fit TRBD1. The CDR3 runs to 15 residues. Trimming removed 6 bases from V and 4 bases from J; junction bases left unmatched: 9. The V gene's germline CDR1 is MDHEN and CDR2 SYDVKM. The CDR3 here is CASRPSGTGIETQYF. For the CDR3, the DNA is TGTGCCAGCAGGCCCTCCGGGACAGGGATAGAGACCCAGTACTTC.

The chain combines TRBV7-2 with TRBJ1-4; 9 bases are a match to TRBD1. V trimming: 1 base; J trimming: 8 bases; junction bases outside the gene matches: 5. This CDR3 has 15 amino acids. Germline assignment: CDR1 SGHTA and CDR2 FQGNSA. CDR3 nucleotides: TGTGCCAGCAGCTTAGACGCGACAGGGGGGGAAAAACTGTTTTTT. It specifies CASSLDATGGEKLFF.

The CDR3 reads CASSFQGNYGYTF. DNA for the CDR3: TGTGCCAGCAGCTTTCAGGGGAACTATGGCTACACCTTC. J is TRBJ1-2 and V is TRBV5-4, with D possibly TRBD1 on 6 matching bases. Germline CDR1 SGHNT, CDR2 YYREEE (reference sequence). This CDR3 is 13 amino acids long. Deletions cut 2 bases from V and 2 bases from J, with 7 bases between. The full variable domain, in which reference TRBV5-4 and TRBJ1-2 provide the parts outside the CDR3, is ETGVTQSPTHLIKTRGQQVTLRCSSQSGHNTVSWYQQALGQGPQFIFQYYREEENGRGNFPPRFSGLQFPNYSSELNVNALELDDSALYLCASSFQGNYGYTFGSGTRLTVV.

J is TRBJ1-1 and V is TRBV19, with D maybe TRBD1 (6 bases). Trimming cost V 1 base and J 3 bases, with 12 bases left between them. CDR1 and CDR2 (germline): LNHDA, SQIVND (reference sequence). The CDR3 is made up of 15 amino acids. The CDR3 region has the DNA TGTGCCAGTAGTATAGCTGGGGGCTTTGACACTGAAGCTTTCTTT. It codes for CASSIAGGFDTEAFF.

The rearrangement links TRBV5-1 to TRBJ1-1; D call uncertain. Germline V gene data show CDR1 as SGHRS and CDR2 as YFSETQ. V was pared by 3 bases and J by 5 bases, with 17 bases between. This CDR3 region has 15 residues. The CDR3 DNA reads TGCGCCAGCAGCTCCCTAGGCAGGCTGGAAACTGAAGCTTTCTTT. As protein: CASSSLGRLETEAFF.

The V gene is TRBV6-4, the J gene TRBJ1-4; 11 bases line up with TRBD1. Trimming took 6 bases from V and 7 from J; bases not matched to a gene: 4. Germline loops: CDR1 MRHNA, CDR2 SNTAGT. This CDR3 is built from 14 residues. In nucleotides, the CDR3 is TGTGCCAGCAGCCCCGGGACAGGGGGTGAAAAACTGTTTTTT. This codes for CASSPGTGGEKLFF.

This chain uses TRBV6-1 with TRBJ1-5, with D perhaps TRBD1 (6 bases). Germline CDR1 and CDR2: MNHNS and SASEGT. Trimming removed 8 bases from V and 11 bases from J, with 13 bases in between. CDR3 length: 11 residues. The CDR3: CASQLTGSQHF. In nucleotides, the CDR3 is TGTGCCAGCCAACTCACAGGGTCCCAGCATTTT.

The sample holds one count of this clone. The chain employs TRBV19 and TRBJ1-1, with no clear D. V dropped 7 bases and J dropped 6 bases, with 12 bases sitting between them. The CDR3 loop spans 12 amino acids. Germline loops: CDR1 LNHDA, CDR2 SQIVND (reference sequence). The CDR3 nucleotides are TGTGCCAGTACGGGCCCTTGGGCTGAAGCTTTCTTT. Protein: CASTGPWAEAFF.

The table lists this clone with a count of one. V and J are TRBV30 and TRBJ1-3; no clear D gene. Germline V gene lookup returns CDR1 GTSNPN and CDR2 SVGIG (reference sequence). CDR3 size: 14 residues. V was trimmed by 0 bases and J by 4 bases, leaving 10 bases between them. CDR3 in DNA: TGTGCCTGGAGTGTTGGGATATGGGGAAACACCATATATTTT. This sequence encodes CAWSVGIWGNTIYF. Together with reference TRBV30 and TRBJ1-3, the CDR3 gives the full variable domain: SQTIHQWPATLVQPVGSPLSLECTVEGTSNPNLYWYRQAAGRGLQLLFYSVGIGQISSEVPQNLSASRPQDRQFILSSKKLLLSDSGFYLCAWSVGIWGNTIYFGEGSWLTVV.

The rearrangement links TRBV2 to TRBJ2-5, with D uncertain. V was cut by 7 bases and J by 2 bases, with 5 bases left in between. CDR1 is SNHLY and CDR2 is FYNNEI in the germline V gene. There are 11 residues in the CDR3. CDR3 coding DNA: TGTGCCAGCAAACAGCAAGAGACCCAGTACTTC. It is translated as CASKQQETQYF.

This chain connects TRBV5-1 to TRBJ1-2; tentative D call: TRBD1 (5 bases). Per germline, CDR1 SGHRS and CDR2 YFSETQ. Trimming left V 4 bases short and J 4 bases short, with 11 bases between. The CDR3 has 13 residues. CDR3 bases: TGCGCCAGCAGCGAAGGGGCCAGCTATGGCTACACCTTC. Protein: CASSEGASYGYTF.

V and J are TRBV18 and TRBJ2-5, with a weak D call TRBD2 (6 bases). CDR1 is KGHSH, CDR2 LQKENI, per germline. V lost 2 bases to trimming and J lost 0 bases, with 7 bases between them. The CDR3 extends over 14 amino acids. CDR3 bases: TGTGCCAGCTCACCATGGGACTACCAAGAGACCCAGTACTTC. Translated: CASSPWDYQETQYF.

This chain joins TRBV6-6 and TRBJ1-1, with 7 bases identical to TRBD1. Unmatched junction bases numbered 6, after V lost 5 bases and J lost 6 bases. The CDR3 sequence is 13 residues long. Germline V gene data show CDR1 as MNHNY and CDR2 as SVGAGI (reference sequence). The CDR3 coding sequence is TGTGCCAGCAGTACGCACAGGGGAGCTGAAGCTTTCTTT. Translation gives CASSTHRGAEAFF.

The chain combines TRBV2 with TRBJ2-2; TRBD1 matches at 7 bases. V gave up 6 bases and J gave up 2 bases; unmatched junction bases: 6. Germline lookup yields CDR1 SNHLY and CDR2 FYNNEI. The CDR3 loop spans 15 amino acids. The CDR3 reads CASRVGTANTGELFF. The CDR3 DNA is TGTGCCAGCAGAGTAGGGACAGCTAACACCGGGGAGCTGTTTTTT.

The chain carries TRBV6-5 and TRBJ1-4; D is unresolved. The CDR3 is made up of 12 amino acids. From germline, CDR1 is MNHEY and CDR2 SVGAGI. V dropped 10 bases and J dropped 4 bases, with 10 bases sitting between them. The CDR3: CATTDRNEKLFF. CDR3 in DNA: TGTGCCACGACCGATCGTAATGAAAAACTGTTTTTT.

The V call is TRBV6-5, the J call TRBJ2-1; D is unresolved. This CDR3 comprises 13 residues. Germline loops: CDR1 MNHEY, CDR2 SVGAGI. V gave up 0 bases and J gave up 14 bases, with 14 bases separating them. CDR3 protein: CASSYSFDGPKFF. DNA for the CDR3: TGTGCCAGCAGTTACTCGTTCGACGGTCCGAAGTTCTTC.

The rearrangement joins TRBV18 to TRBJ1-1; the D is unclear. The CDR3 contains 13 residues. Germline CDR1 KGHSH, CDR2 LQKENI. The ends were cut back, 3 bases at V and 6 bases at J, with 11 bases in the middle. Written as DNA, the CDR3 is TGTGCCAGCTCACCCCCGGTCGAGGCTGAAGCTTTCTTT. This codes for CASSPPVEAEAFF.

The chain has TRBV29-1 and TRBJ1-1; no definite D call. The CDR3 totals 13 residues. V gave up 7 bases and J gave up 5 bases, with 17 bases separating them. Germline V gene lookup returns CDR1 SQVTM and CDR2 ANQGSEA. CDR3: CSAEGIWSTEAFF. Written as DNA, the CDR3 is TGCAGCGCTGAGGGAATTTGGAGTACTGAAGCTTTCTTT.

This chain connects TRBV5-4 to TRBJ2-1, with 9 nucleotides matching TRBD2. The CDR3 is made up of 15 amino acids. Per germline, CDR1 SGHNT and CDR2 YYREEE (reference sequence). V shed 5 bases, J shed 8 bases, and the junction held 11 bases outside the gene matches. The CDR3 loop reads CASRSPGGRADEQFF. Written as DNA, the CDR3 is TGTGCCAGCAGGTCTCCCGGCGGGAGGGCAGATGAGCAGTTCTTC.

The gene calls are TRBV27 and TRBJ1-1, with unresolved D. Looked up from germline, CDR1 is MNHEY and CDR2 is SMNVEV (reference sequence). The CDR3 sequence is 14 residues long. Trimming removed 3 bases at V and 1 base at J, with 9 bases between. CDR3 sequence: CASSFGYKNTEAFF. DNA of the CDR3: TGTGCCAGCAGTTTTGGTTATAAGAACACTGAAGCTTTCTTT.

The rearrangement joins TRBV5-1 to TRBJ2-5, with 7 bases matching TRBD1. The CDR3 extends over 15 amino acids. Germline V gene data show CDR1 as SGHRS and CDR2 as YFSETQ. Trimming removed 2 bases from V and 3 bases from J; junction bases left unmatched: 7. CDR3 nucleotide sequence: TGCGCCAGCAGCTTCGGGGACAGAGCAGAAGAGACCCAGTACTTC. It codes for CASSFGDRAEETQYF.

The DNA for the CDR3 is TGCGCCAGCAGCTTGGGCGGTCTGGGACTAGCGGGGGACAATGAGCAGTTCTTC. Translation gives CASSLGGLGLAGDNEQFF. J is TRBJ2-1 and V is TRBV5-1, with TRBD2 matching over 14 bases. Germline V CDR1 and CDR2: SGHRS, YFSETQ. The CDR3 length is 18 residues. Unmatched junction bases numbered 7, after V lost 0 bases and J lost 5 bases.

The chain couples TRBV5-4 to TRBJ1-2; D possibly corresponds to TRBD1 (5 bases). The CDR3 length is 14 residues. CDR1 and CDR2 (germline): SGHNT, YYREEE (reference sequence). V was shortened by 0 bases and J by 2 bases, with 8 bases between the two germline ends. The CDR3, as DNA: TGTGCCAGCAGCTTGGGACAGCTCAACTATGGCTACACCTTC. It encodes CASSLGQLNYGYTF.

The chain links TRBV19 to TRBJ2-7; no clear D. The CDR3 runs to 15 residues. Germline V CDR1 and CDR2: LNHDA, SQIVND (reference sequence). Trimming left V 1 base short and J 3 bases short, with 13 bases between. The CDR3 is CASSIVIGLNYEQYF. The CDR3 DNA reads TGTGCCAGTAGTATAGTGATAGGGTTAAACTACGAGCAGTACTTC.

This clone occurred once. The chain uses TRBV14 and TRBJ1-2; possible D gene TRBD1, 5 bases. This CDR3 spans 16 amino acids. Trimming left V 4 bases short and J 0 bases short, with 15 bases between. Germline V lookup: CDR1 SGHDN, CDR2 FVKESK. The CDR3 sequence: CASSPNRGDPNYGYTF. The CDR3 bases are TGTGCCAGCAGCCCCAATAGGGGAGACCCTAACTATGGCTACACCTTC.

The rearrangement uses TRBV6-1 and TRBJ1-6, with unresolved D. Trimming took 7 bases from V and 8 from J, leaving 12 bases between them. CDR3 length equals 13 residues. Germline values: CDR1 MNHNS, CDR2 SASEGT. The CDR3 coding sequence is TGTGCCAGCACTGTTTTAGTTGATTCACCCCTCCACTTT. Its translation: CASTVLVDSPLHF.

The gene calls are TRBV21-1 and TRBJ2-5; the table's D call of TRBD2 was not tested on the DNA. TRBV21-1 represents a pseudogene. This CDR3 is 15 amino acids long. CDR3 sequence reads: CASRLPGGGEETQYF. As DNA, the CDR3 is TGTGCCAGCAGGCTCCCGGGGGGGGGCGAAGAGACCCAGTACTTC.

The chain employs TRBV11-3 and TRBJ2-2; D is unclear. Germline CDR1 and CDR2: SGHNT and YENEEA. The germline V and J ends were trimmed by 5 bases and 7 bases, with 11 bases remaining between them. The CDR3 sequence is 13 residues long. The CDR3 DNA follows: TGTGCCAGCAGCCCACTAACGGGCGGGGAGCTGTTTTTT. Translating gives CASSPLTGGELFF.

V and J are TRBV6-1 and TRBJ2-7; D is uncertain. The germline CDR1 and CDR2 sequences are MNHNS and SASEGT. The CDR3 length is 13 residues. V lost 4 bases, J lost 7 bases, and 14 bases lay in between. The CDR3 DNA is TGTGCCAGCAGTGGTTGGGAATTTCAAGAGCAGTACTTC. This encodes CASSGWEFQEQYF.

This clone appeared once. The V and J genes are TRBV19 and TRBJ2-5; no firm D call. Per germline, CDR1 LNHDA and CDR2 SQIVND (reference sequence). Trimming left V 9 bases short and J 1 base short, with 12 bases between. CDR3 length: 13 residues. The CDR3 sequence: CASMGYLQETQYF. The DNA of the CDR3 is TGTGCCAGCATGGGGTATCTCCAAGAGACCCAGTACTTC.

The V gene is TRBV18, the J gene TRBJ2-4; D might be TRBD2 (6 bases). CDR3 length equals 14 residues. The germline gives CDR1 KGHSH, CDR2 LQKENI. V was clipped by 3 bases and J by 8 bases, with 14 bases between them. The CDR3 DNA follows: TGTGCCAGCTCACCTACGGGGAGGAGGGACATTCAGTACTTC. Amino acids: CASSPTGRRDIQYF.